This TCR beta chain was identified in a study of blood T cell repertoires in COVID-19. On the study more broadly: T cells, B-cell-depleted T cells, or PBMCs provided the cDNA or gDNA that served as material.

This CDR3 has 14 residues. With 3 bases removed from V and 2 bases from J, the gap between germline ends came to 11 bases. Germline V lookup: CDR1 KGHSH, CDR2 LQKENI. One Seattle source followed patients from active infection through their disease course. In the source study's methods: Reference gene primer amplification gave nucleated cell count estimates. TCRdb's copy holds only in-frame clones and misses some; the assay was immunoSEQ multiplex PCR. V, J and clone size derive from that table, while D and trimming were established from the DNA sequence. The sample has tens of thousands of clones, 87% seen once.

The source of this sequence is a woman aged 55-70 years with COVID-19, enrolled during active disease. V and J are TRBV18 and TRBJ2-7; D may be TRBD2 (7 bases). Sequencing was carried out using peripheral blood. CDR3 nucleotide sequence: TGTGCCAGCTCACCCGGGGAGGGGGCCTACGAGCAGTACTTC. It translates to CASSPGEGAYEQYF.